This TCR beta chain appears in the sequencing data of a study of T cell responses to AZD1222 COVID-19 vaccine. Overall study: Investigators merged groups given second doses at roughly 4 or roughly 12 weeks.

This CDR3 has 13 residues. Losses at the gene ends were 5 bases for V and 6 bases for J; bases not matched to a gene: 4. Per the germline V gene, CDR1 is SGHVS and CDR2 is FQNEAQ. Findings and limits, study-wide: Two doses of AZD1222 preceded a rise in Spike-specific TCR breadth and depth.

Only in-frame clones appear in the TCRdb table, and some are missing; sequencing was by immunoSEQ multiplex PCR. Of about 190,000 clones in the sample, more than 75% were seen once. Comment on this clone: Its antigen is unidentified.

The chain links TRBV7-8 to TRBJ1-1; 9 bases fit TRBD1. Sequences were derived from peripheral blood, sampled on day 0 of AZD1222 vaccination. The source of this sequence is an adult in good health. Here the CDR3 DNA reads TGTGCCAGCAGCCCGGACAGGGGAGCTGAAGCTTTCTTT. It yields the protein CASSPDRGAEAFF.